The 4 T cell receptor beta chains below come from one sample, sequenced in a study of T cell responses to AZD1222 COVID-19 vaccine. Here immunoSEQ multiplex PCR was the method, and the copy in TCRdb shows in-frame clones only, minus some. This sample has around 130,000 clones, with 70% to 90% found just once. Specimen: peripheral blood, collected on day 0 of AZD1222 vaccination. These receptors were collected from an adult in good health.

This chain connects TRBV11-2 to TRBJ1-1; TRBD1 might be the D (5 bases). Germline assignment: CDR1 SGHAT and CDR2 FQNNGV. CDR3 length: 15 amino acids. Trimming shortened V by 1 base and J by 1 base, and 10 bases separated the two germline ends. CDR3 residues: CASSLVSTGNTEAFF. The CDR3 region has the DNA TGTGCCAGCAGCTTAGTCTCCACAGGGAACACTGAAGCTTTCTTT. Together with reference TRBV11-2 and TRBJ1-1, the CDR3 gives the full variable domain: EAGVAQSPRYKIIEKRQSVAFWCNPISGHATLYWYQQILGQGPKLLIQFQNNGVVDDSQLPKDRFSAERLKGVDSTLKIQPAKLEDSAVYLCASSLVSTGNTEAFFGQGTRLTVV.

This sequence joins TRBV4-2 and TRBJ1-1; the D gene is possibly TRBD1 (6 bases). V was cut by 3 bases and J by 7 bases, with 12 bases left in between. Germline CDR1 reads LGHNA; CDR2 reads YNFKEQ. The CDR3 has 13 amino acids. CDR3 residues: CASSQLDRFEAFF. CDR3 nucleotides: TGTGCCAGCAGCCAGCTTGACAGGTTTGAAGCTTTCTTT.

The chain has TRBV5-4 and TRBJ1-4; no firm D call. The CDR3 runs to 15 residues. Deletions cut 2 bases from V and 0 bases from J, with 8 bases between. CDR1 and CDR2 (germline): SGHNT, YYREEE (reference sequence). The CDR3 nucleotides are TGTGCCAGCAGCTTCCGGGGTACAACTAATGAAAAACTGTTTTTT. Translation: CASSFRGTTNEKLFF.

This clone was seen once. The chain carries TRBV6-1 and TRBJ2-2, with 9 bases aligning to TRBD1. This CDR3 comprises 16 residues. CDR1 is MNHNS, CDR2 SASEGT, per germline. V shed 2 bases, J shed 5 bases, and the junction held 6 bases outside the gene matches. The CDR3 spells CASSERSGTGTGELFF. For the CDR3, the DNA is TGTGCCAGCAGTGAAAGGAGCGGGACAGGGACCGGGGAGCTGTTTTTT.